Each of the 4 T cell receptor beta chains below was sequenced from the same sample in a study of identical twins. In TCRdb, the 5' RACE reads were re-called with MiXCR into one record per CDR3 protein. Among 1.5 million to 2 million distinct CDR3 sequences, roughly a third were seen once, and the ten largest hold more than 0.25%. The sequenced sample consisted of cord blood. The source is a newborn girl in good health.

This sequence joins TRBV20-1 and TRBJ1-5; no firm D call. The CDR3 sequence is 10 residues long. In germline, CDR1 is DFQATT, CDR2 SNEGSKA (reference sequence). The germline V and J ends were trimmed by 0 bases and 11 bases, with 5 bases remaining between them. The CDR3 reads CSAREQTQHF. For the CDR3, the DNA is TGCAGTGCTAGAGAACAGACCCAGCATTTT.

Here the CDR3 reads CASRNGQGGTNEKLFF. The CDR3 nucleotides are TGTGCCAGCAGGAACGGACAGGGTGGCACTAATGAAAAACTGTTTTTT. The chain combines TRBV7-9 with TRBJ1-4; 8 bases are a match to TRBD1. After removal of 6 bases from V and 2 bases from J, the junction contained 8 bases not matched to a gene. Germline V CDR1 and CDR2: SEHNR, FQNEAQ (reference sequence). The CDR3 is made up of 16 amino acids.

In its sample, this clonotype was seen once. This chain joins TRBV18 and TRBJ2-1; 13 positions agree with TRBD2. Germline V gives CDR1 KGHSH, CDR2 LQKENI. V gave up 8 bases and J gave up 8 bases; unmatched junction bases: 9. The CDR3 has 15 amino acids. CDR3 protein: CASTPTSGRSDEQFF. The CDR3 bases are TGTGCCAGCACGCCGACTAGCGGGAGGTCTGATGAGCAGTTCTTC.

This chain connects TRBV20-1 to TRBJ2-1, with 9 bases identical to TRBD2. V was pared by 1 base and J by 9 bases, with 16 bases of the junction left unmatched. CDR3 length: 17 amino acids. Looked up from germline, CDR1 is DFQATT and CDR2 is SNEGSKA (reference sequence). The CDR3 loop reads CSARALTGGRALGEQFF. DNA of the CDR3: TGCAGTGCTAGAGCTCTTACCGGCGGGAGGGCCTTGGGTGAGCAGTTCTTC.